This TCR beta chain was observed in a study of T cell changes during pregnancy in multiple sclerosis. Assay used: immunoSEQ multiplex PCR; TCRdb lists only in-frame clones, some missing. Of about 36,000 clones detected, more than 70% appear once; the ten largest clones hold over 0.5%. V dropped 4 bases and J dropped 0; count of bases not matched to a gene: 6. The CDR3 runs to 16 residues. Germline loops: CDR1 SGHNT, CDR2 YYREEE (reference sequence). The receptor's source is a female donor with multiple sclerosis, enrolled in a pregnancy study. The sequences come from CD4+ T cells from peripheral blood mononuclear cells, collected in the first trimester of pregnancy. The chain employs TRBV5-4 and TRBJ1-1; 10 bases fit TRBD1. The CDR3 sequence: CASSPGQGGMNTEAFF. CDR3 DNA sequence: TGTGCCAGCAGCCCTGGACAGGGGGGAATGAACACTGAAGCTTTCTTT.